The TCR beta chain under discussion was sequenced for a study of graft-versus-host responses after intestinal transplantation. Study-wide results and caveats: Peak circulating GvH clone levels were associated with early post-transplant HvG declines. GvH clones surfaced in recipient marrow, some emerging earlier in ileum or blood. Across patients carrying graft-donor T cell macrochimerism, allografts held high graft-versus-host to host-versus-graft clonal ratios.

To note about this clone: Antigen unknown.

Per germline, CDR1 MNHEY and CDR2 SMNVEV (reference sequence). Trimming removed 7 bases from V and 4 bases from J, with 5 bases in between. CDR3 length: 11 residues. Clones were read by immunoSEQ multiplex PCR, and TCRdb kept only the in-frame ones, dropping some. This repertoire shows about 70,000 clones, roughly 94% found once; its top ten account for around 0.53%. The material sequenced was unstimulated CD8+ T cells sorted from spleen or lymph node cells, taken before intestinal transplant. This chain links TRBV27 with TRBJ2-1; no clear D gene. The clonotype was recovered from a human donor who received an intestinal transplant. This CDR3 is CASTSYNEQFF. The CDR3 DNA follows: TGTGCCAGCACGTCGTACAATGAGCAGTTCTTC.